The rows below give T cell receptor beta chains drawn from one sample of a study of human T cells and chemical hapten exposure. TCRdb re-analysed the RACE reads in MiXCR, keeping a single row per CDR3 protein. The repertoire has about 39,000 distinct CDR3 sequences, roughly an eighth of them found once; the top ten carry 5.5% to 6.5%. Sequenced here: whole blood, sampled in connection with sensitization to the hapten diphenylcyclopropenone (DPC). The origin of the receptors is a woman aged 30 to 39 with alopecia areata. Some clones in this sample may be carry-over from other donors' samples. The CDR3 runs from the conserved cysteine through the conserved F or W. A D gene is named only where the DNA matches it firmly. Where a row states a size, it is once, few, many or the class of an expanded clone; other rows omit it.

D gene: .; clone size: few; J gene: TRBJ1-2; V gene: TRBV5-4; CDR3 length: 15; CDR3 DNA: TGTGCCAGCAGCCCCACAGGCACAGCTAACTATGGCTACACCTTC; CDR3 protein: CASSPTGTANYGYTF
D gene: TRBD1; clone size: many; J gene: TRBJ1-2; V gene: TRBV2; CDR3 length: 13; CDR3 DNA: TGTGCCAGCAGTGAGGAGACAGGGGTCGGCTACACCTTC; CDR3 protein: CASSEETGVGYTF
D gene: .; clone size: once; J gene: TRBJ1-4; V gene: TRBV28; CDR3 length: 14; CDR3 DNA: TGTGCCAGCAGCCAACCAAGGGGGAGTGAAAAACTGTTTTTT; CDR3 protein: CASSQPRGSEKLFF
D gene: TRBD2; clone size: many; J gene: TRBJ2-7; V gene: TRBV18; CDR3 length: 15; CDR3 DNA: TGTGCCAGCTCCCGTACTAGCGGGAGGGCCTACGAGCAGTACTTC; CDR3 protein: CASSRTSGRAYEQYF
D gene: TRBD1; clone size: few; J gene: TRBJ2-2; V gene: TRBV5-1; CDR3 length: 14; CDR3 DNA: TGCGCCAGCAGCTCCTGGACAGGCACCGGGGAGCTGTTTTTT; CDR3 protein: CASSSWTGTGELFF
D gene: .; clone size: .; J gene: TRBJ2-7; V gene: TRBV29-1; CDR3 length: 12; CDR3 DNA: TGCAGCGTGTCCGGACGGAACTACGAGCAGTACTTC; CDR3 protein: CSVSGRNYEQYF
D gene: .; clone size: .; J gene: TRBJ2-1; V gene: TRBV7-6; CDR3 length: 14; CDR3 DNA: TGTGCCAGCAGCTTAGGACAGGCCTACAATGAGCAGTTCTTC; CDR3 protein: CASSLGQAYNEQFF
D gene: .; clone size: few; J gene: TRBJ2-5; V gene: TRBV6-1; CDR3 length: 15; CDR3 DNA: TGTGCCAGCAGTGTGGCCGGGACCCGACAAGAGACCCAGTACTTC; CDR3 protein: CASSVAGTRQETQYF
D gene: TRBD1; clone size: .; J gene: TRBJ2-1; V gene: TRBV2; CDR3 length: 12; CDR3 DNA: TGTGCCAGCAGTGAAGGGACAGGGTCCCAGTTCTTC; CDR3 protein: CASSEGTGSQFF
D gene: .; clone size: few; J gene: TRBJ1-5; V gene: TRBV10-1; CDR3 length: 14; CDR3 DNA: TGCGCCAGCAACCTGGGGATTTGCAATCAGCCCCAGCATTTT; CDR3 protein: CASNLGICNQPQHF
D gene: .; clone size: .; J gene: TRBJ2-5; V gene: TRBV10-3; CDR3 length: 13; CDR3 DNA: TGTGCCATCAGCTCCGCTAGGGAGGAGACCCAGTACTTC; CDR3 protein: CAISSAREETQYF
D gene: TRBD2; clone size: many; J gene: TRBJ2-1; V gene: TRBV29-1; CDR3 length: 18; CDR3 DNA: TGCAGCGTGAGGGGCGGTACTAGCGGAACCAGCTCCTACAATGAGCAGTTCTTC; CDR3 protein: CSVRGGTSGTSSYNEQFF
D gene: .; clone size: .; J gene: TRBJ2-5; V gene: TRBV28; CDR3 length: 12; CDR3 DNA: TGTGCCAGCAGTTATGAGGTGGAGACCCAGTACTTC; CDR3 protein: CASSYEVETQYF
D gene: .; clone size: many; J gene: TRBJ1-1; V gene: TRBV30; CDR3 length: 15; CDR3 DNA: TGTGCCTGGAGTGCACAACAGGTTCGGAACACTGAAGCTTTCTTT; CDR3 protein: CAWSAQQVRNTEAFF
D gene: .; clone size: many; J gene: TRBJ1-1; V gene: TRBV5-1; CDR3 length: 13; CDR3 DNA: TGCGCCAGCAGCTTGGCAGGGGACACTGAAGCTTTCTTT; CDR3 protein: CASSLAGDTEAFF
D gene: .; clone size: few; J gene: TRBJ2-1; V gene: TRBV6-5; CDR3 length: 15; CDR3 DNA: TGTGCCAGCAGTCCTCTTCGGCTACGTAGGAATGAGCAGTTCTTC; CDR3 protein: CASSPLRLRRNEQFF
D gene: .; clone size: few; J gene: TRBJ1-6; V gene: TRBV7-7; CDR3 length: 13; CDR3 DNA: TGTGCCAGCAGCAAGGGGGGGGATTCACCCCTCCACTTT; CDR3 protein: CASSKGGDSPLHF
D gene: TRBD2; clone size: .; J gene: TRBJ2-5; V gene: TRBV7-2; CDR3 length: 16; CDR3 DNA: TGTGCCAGCAGCTTAGTGGGACTACCAAACTTAGAGACCCAGTACTTC; CDR3 protein: CASSLVGLPNLETQYF
D gene: .; clone size: .; J gene: TRBJ1-3; V gene: TRBV6-5; CDR3 length: 15; CDR3 DNA: TGTGCCAGCAGTTACTCGACGGAAACGAGAAACACCATATATTTT; CDR3 protein: CASSYSTETRNTIYF
D gene: .; clone size: many; J gene: TRBJ2-7; V gene: TRBV7-2; CDR3 length: 16; CDR3 DNA: TGTGCCAGCAGCCTACGCCCGGGACGGAGCTCCTACGAGCAGTACTTC; CDR3 protein: CASSLRPGRSSYEQYF
D gene: .; clone size: few; J gene: TRBJ1-2; V gene: TRBV4-3; CDR3 length: 16; CDR3 DNA: TGCGCCAGCAGCCAAGATGAGGTCGCGGGAGGCTATGGCTACACCTTC; CDR3 protein: CASSQDEVAGGYGYTF
D gene: TRBD1; clone size: .; J gene: TRBJ1-4; V gene: TRBV7-2; CDR3 length: 15; CDR3 DNA: TGTGCCAGCAGCTTGGGGACAGGGAATTATGAAGAACTGTTTTTT; CDR3 protein: CASSLGTGNYEELFF
D gene: .; clone size: few; J gene: TRBJ2-3; V gene: TRBV28; CDR3 length: 12; CDR3 DNA: TGTGCCAGCAGTTTAGAAGCAGATACGCAGTATTTT; CDR3 protein: CASSLEADTQYF
D gene: TRBD1; clone size: .; J gene: TRBJ1-1; V gene: TRBV30; CDR3 length: 13; CDR3 DNA: TGTGCCTGGAGCTATAATACAGGGGGCAGGGCTTTCTTT; CDR3 protein: CAWSYNTGGRAFF
D gene: .; clone size: few; J gene: TRBJ2-1; V gene: TRBV5-6; CDR3 length: 13; CDR3 DNA: TGTGCCAGCAGACTGATGGGGGCGTATGAGCAGTTCTTC; CDR3 protein: CASRLMGAYEQFF
D gene: TRBD1; clone size: few; J gene: TRBJ2-5; V gene: TRBV7-2; CDR3 length: 15; CDR3 DNA: TGTGCCAGCAGCTTAGAGACAGGGTTTAGAGAGACCCAGTACTTC; CDR3 protein: CASSLETGFRETQYF
D gene: .; clone size: many; J gene: TRBJ1-6; V gene: TRBV7-9; CDR3 length: 11; CDR3 DNA: TGTGCCAGCAGCTTAGGTATCACCCTCCACTTT; CDR3 protein: CASSLGITLHF
D gene: TRBD1; clone size: .; J gene: TRBJ1-5; V gene: TRBV6-2/TRBV6-3; CDR3 length: 15; CDR3 DNA: TGTGCCAGCAGCCAAGGGGGCGAGGGCGATCAGCCCCAGCATTTT; CDR3 protein: CASSQGGEGDQPQHF
D gene: TRBD2; clone size: many; J gene: TRBJ2-7; V gene: TRBV7-3; CDR3 length: 15; CDR3 DNA: TGTGCCAGCGCTACCTCCGGGACTAACTCCTACGAGCAGTACTTC; CDR3 protein: CASATSGTNSYEQYF
D gene: .; clone size: many; J gene: TRBJ1-2; V gene: TRBV4-3; CDR3 length: 16; CDR3 DNA: TGCGCCAGCAGCCAAGCGAGAAGGGGGGCTAACTATGGCTACACCTTC; CDR3 protein: CASSQARRGANYGYTF
D gene: TRBD2; clone size: many; J gene: TRBJ2-1; V gene: TRBV20-1; CDR3 length: 17; CDR3 DNA: TGCAGTGCTAGAGGAGCGGGACTAGCGGGAGCGGTGGATGAGCAGTTCTTC; CDR3 protein: CSARGAGLAGAVDEQFF
D gene: .; clone size: many; J gene: TRBJ2-7; V gene: TRBV20-1; CDR3 length: 13; CDR3 DNA: TGCAGTGCTAGAGGAGCCAAGTCCTACGAGCAGTACTTC; CDR3 protein: CSARGAKSYEQYF
D gene: .; clone size: many; J gene: TRBJ2-5; V gene: TRBV10-2; CDR3 length: 14; CDR3 DNA: TGCGCCAGCAGTGAGTCTTGGCAGCAAGAGACCCAGTACTTC; CDR3 protein: CASSESWQQETQYF
D gene: TRBD2; clone size: many; J gene: TRBJ2-1; V gene: TRBV18; CDR3 length: 16; CDR3 DNA: TGTGCCAGCTCAAGACTAGCGGGAGGGAGTTTAAATGAGCAGTTCTTC; CDR3 protein: CASSRLAGGSLNEQFF
D gene: .; clone size: many; J gene: TRBJ2-1; V gene: TRBV5-1; CDR3 length: 15; CDR3 DNA: TGCGCCAGCAGCTTGGCCGGGACTCCTGGAAAAGAGCAGTTCTTC; CDR3 protein: CASSLAGTPGKEQFF
D gene: .; clone size: few; J gene: TRBJ1-1; V gene: TRBV27; CDR3 length: 12; CDR3 DNA: TGTGCCAGCAGCGACAGGACCTTTGAAGCTTTCTTT; CDR3 protein: CASSDRTFEAFF
D gene: .; clone size: few; J gene: TRBJ2-6; V gene: TRBV2; CDR3 length: 16; CDR3 DNA: TGTGCCAGCAGTGCGCAGAGAACCTCTGGGGCCAACGTCCTGACTTTC; CDR3 protein: CASSAQRTSGANVLTF
D gene: .; clone size: many; J gene: TRBJ1-1; V gene: TRBV29-1; CDR3 length: 15; CDR3 DNA: TGCAGCGTTAGTGCAGGATGGGGCATGAACACTGAAGCTTTCTTT; CDR3 protein: CSVSAGWGMNTEAFF
D gene: TRBD1; clone size: many; J gene: TRBJ2-7; V gene: TRBV12-3/TRBV12-4; CDR3 length: 15; CDR3 DNA: TGTGCCAGCAGTTTAGCGGGGACAGGGGGCCGCGAGCAGTACTTC; CDR3 protein: CASSLAGTGGREQYF
D gene: .; clone size: .; J gene: TRBJ1-6; V gene: TRBV28; CDR3 length: 13; CDR3 DNA: TGTGCCAGCAGTTTAATTTTTGGCTCACCCCTCCACTTT; CDR3 protein: CASSLIFGSPLHF
D gene: .; clone size: .; J gene: TRBJ2-7; V gene: TRBV9; CDR3 length: 14; CDR3 DNA: TGTGCCAGCAGCGCTGCGGACGGGACCTACGAGCAGTACTTC; CDR3 protein: CASSAADGTYEQYF
D gene: .; clone size: few; J gene: TRBJ1-5; V gene: TRBV28; CDR3 length: 12; CDR3 DNA: TGTGCCAGCAGTTTCGGGGGTCGTACCCAGCATTTT; CDR3 protein: CASSFGGRTQHF
D gene: .; clone size: .; J gene: TRBJ2-6; V gene: TRBV20-1; CDR3 length: 14; CDR3 DNA: TGCAGTGCTGGGGGGACCTCTGGGGCCAACGTCCTGACTTTC; CDR3 protein: CSAGGTSGANVLTF
D gene: TRBD2; clone size: .; J gene: TRBJ2-5; V gene: TRBV20-1; CDR3 length: 14; CDR3 DNA: TGCAGTGCTGGGACTAGCTTGGGGCAAGAGACCCAGTACTTC; CDR3 protein: CSAGTSLGQETQYF
D gene: .; clone size: .; J gene: TRBJ1-6; V gene: TRBV30; CDR3 length: 14; CDR3 DNA: TGTGCCTGGAGTGTACTGGGGACTAATTCACCCCTCCACTTT; CDR3 protein: CAWSVLGTNSPLHF
D gene: .; clone size: .; J gene: TRBJ1-3; V gene: TRBV2; CDR3 length: 10; CDR3 DNA: TGTGCCAGCAATGGAAACACCATATATTTT; CDR3 protein: CASNGNTIYF
D gene: TRBD1; clone size: many; J gene: TRBJ2-7; V gene: TRBV6-5; CDR3 length: 18; CDR3 DNA: TGTGCCAGCGATTGGGCCGGGACAGGGGTTCTCGTGACCTACGAGCAGTACTTC; CDR3 protein: CASDWAGTGVLVTYEQYF
D gene: .; clone size: many; J gene: TRBJ2-1; V gene: TRBV20-1; CDR3 length: 16; CDR3 DNA: TGCAGTGCTAGGGGTGCCTCAGCGGGTCTAGTCAATGAGCAGTTCTTC; CDR3 protein: CSARGASAGLVNEQFF
D gene: .; clone size: many; J gene: TRBJ1-4; V gene: TRBV11-1; CDR3 length: 13; CDR3 DNA: TGTGCCAGCAGCGTGGACGGACCTGAAAAACTGTTTTTT; CDR3 protein: CASSVDGPEKLFF
D gene: .; clone size: many; J gene: TRBJ2-7; V gene: TRBV4-2; CDR3 length: 15; CDR3 DNA: TGTGCCAGCAGCCCACGGGGAAGCGGTACCTACGAGCAGTACTTC; CDR3 protein: CASSPRGSGTYEQYF